The TCR beta chain under discussion was sequenced for a study of early T cells in non-severe SARS-CoV-2 infection. Study-level information: Sequencing of bulk RNA from unsorted whole blood was done, without chain pairing. Overall study results and limits: VDJdb matching, biased toward anti-spike CD8 responses, missed private and CD4 specificities.

Researchers tagged individual cDNA molecules with unique molecular identifiers. TCRdb used MiXCR to reprocess the 5' RACE reads, holding one entry per CDR3 protein. The table includes approximately 48,000 distinct CDR3 sequences, around a tenth detected once. Germline CDR1 reads MNHEY; CDR2 reads SMNVEV (reference sequence). Trimming took off 0 bases at V and 3 bases at J, with 10 bases between the two ends. The CDR3 consists of 15 residues. In its sample, this clonotype was seen many times. Its specificity is unknown. The chain is built from TRBV27 and TRBJ2-3; D is uncertain. The sequence derives from an adult who was a healthcare worker with PCR-confirmed SARS-CoV-2 infection or an uninfected control (not recorded which). Material: whole blood. For the CDR3, the DNA is TGTGCCAGCAGTTTATCGTGGTCCACAACAGATACGCAGTATTTT. Protein product: CASSLSWSTTDTQYF.